This record covers a single T cell receptor beta chain. Source study methods: Quantification of nucleated cells was approximated via reference gene primer amplification. Measured with immunoSEQ multiplex PCR; TCRdb has only the in-frame clones, and not every one. The V and J calls and clone size come from that table; D and trimming were worked out from the DNA. The sample comprises tens of thousands of clones, around four fifths of which are singletons, and 5% to 6.5% rests with the top ten. The data derive from a study of blood T cell repertoires in COVID-19. Turning to the study itself: The United States, Italy and Spain supplied acute and convalescent COVID-19 samples. PBMCs, B-cell-depleted T cells, or T cells were the source of the cDNA or gDNA that made up the material.

Per germline, CDR1 MNHNS and CDR2 SASEGT. The length of the CDR3 is 13 residues. V lost 3 bases to trimming and J lost 8 bases, with 13 bases between them. V gene TRBV6-1 combines with J gene TRBJ1-1, with unresolved D. This receptor was obtained from a man over 45 with active COVID-19. The sequenced sample was peripheral blood. CDR3 sequence reads: CASSDRVGREAFF. As DNA, the CDR3 is TGTGCCAGCAGTGACCGTGTGGGGAGAGAAGCTTTCTTT.